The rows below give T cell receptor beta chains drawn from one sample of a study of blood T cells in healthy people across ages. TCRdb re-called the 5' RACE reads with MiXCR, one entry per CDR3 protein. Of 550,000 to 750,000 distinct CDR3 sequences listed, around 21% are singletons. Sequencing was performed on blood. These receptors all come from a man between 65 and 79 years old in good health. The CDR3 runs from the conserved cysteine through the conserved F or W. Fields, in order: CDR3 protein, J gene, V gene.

CSARDPLDRSGKNIQYF	TRBJ2-4	TRBV20-1
CASSLRSHKGPLHGGYTF	TRBJ1-2	TRBV7-3
CASSPTDRVEETQYF	TRBJ2-5	TRBV27
CASSYSIREGNEQFF	TRBJ2-1	TRBV6-2/TRBV6-3
CSVERGSPYNEQFF	TRBJ2-1	TRBV29-1
CASSSLAGGFYEQYF	TRBJ2-7	TRBV6-5
CASSRTGTNEKLFF	TRBJ1-4	TRBV12-3/TRBV12-4
CASSAQGVGSEKLFF	TRBJ1-4	TRBV14
CASSLTGGTTNEKLFF	TRBJ1-4	TRBV5-1
CASSLDRGGYNEQFF	-	TRBV7-9
CASTTPPGDTQYF	TRBJ2-3	TRBV7-9
CSVEGAGGAGAFF	TRBJ1-1	TRBV29-1
CASSSSDYQETQYF	TRBJ2-5	TRBV5-6
CASRREGPNEQFF	-	TRBV2
CASSLSLYEQYF	TRBJ2-7	TRBV12-3/TRBV12-4
CASSYSGSSGQETQYF	TRBJ2-5	TRBV6-6
CASPRLIAKNIQYF	TRBJ2-4	TRBV21-1
CASSRLAGGRSYQETQYF	TRBJ2-5	TRBV11-2
CSARSWTSGRSTAQETQYF	TRBJ2-5	TRBV20-1
CANSESGDTQYF	TRBJ2-3	TRBV10-1
CSAIASYATSRTEAFF	TRBJ1-1	TRBV20-1
CSVYSDPYEQYF	TRBJ2-7	TRBV29-1
CSASKARGGNIQYF	TRBJ2-4	TRBV20-1
CASSSASATDTQYF	TRBJ2-3	TRBV5-5
CASSAMTGPGELFF	TRBJ2-2	TRBV6-2/TRBV6-3
CASNGRDMSYEQYF	TRBJ2-7	TRBV28
CSARDLSSNYGYTF	TRBJ1-2	TRBV20-1
CASSLAGTTTEQYF	-	TRBV14
CSVRTPLNTEAFF	TRBJ1-1	TRBV29-1
CASSPRDNQETQYF	TRBJ2-5	TRBV3-1
CASSYSSGLSYEQYF	TRBJ2-7	TRBV6-2/TRBV6-3
CASSPSITAGEPQHF	TRBJ1-5	TRBV18
CSARPGERDRETQYF	TRBJ2-5	TRBV20-1
CASRSDYNEQFF	TRBJ2-1	TRBV27
CASSARQGTETQYF	TRBJ2-5	TRBV5-1
CAISYGTSGSYERYF	TRBJ2-7	TRBV10-3
CASSPPGLETEAFF	TRBJ1-1	TRBV18
CASSSSGRVQETQYF	TRBJ2-5	TRBV7-2
CASSPSQGEVYGYTF	TRBJ1-2	TRBV18
CASSPVGLALAKNIQYF	TRBJ2-4	TRBV18
CASRTGKGDEKLFF	TRBJ1-4	TRBV5-1
CASSLAQRQGNGYTF	TRBJ1-2	TRBV5-1
CSARGIVFGLFIAGTEDYEQYF	TRBJ2-7	TRBV20-1
CASSALTGTLRTEAFF	TRBJ1-1	TRBV11-2
CAISATRGQAYEQYF	-	TRBV10-3
CASSLAIGAGTRETQYF	TRBJ2-5	TRBV5-4
CASSYSSAGGWETQYF	TRBJ2-5	TRBV6-6
CATTGTSGAYEQYF	TRBJ2-7	TRBV10-3
CASSLASRGTTNTGELFF	TRBJ2-2	TRBV7-8
CSARDAQRGNTGELFF	TRBJ2-2	TRBV20-1
CASSGRTGVSGANVLTF	TRBJ2-6	TRBV2
CASSRTGDGNQPQHF	TRBJ1-5	TRBV14
CATSATGTVEETQYF	TRBJ2-5	TRBV24-1
CSARWSGMVDTQYF	TRBJ2-3	TRBV20-1
CASSVVTGGELFF	TRBJ2-2	TRBV9
CASSPGLAGDFEQFF	-	TRBV7-3
CASSPGGNQETQYF	TRBJ2-5	TRBV18
CASSLTGEDYNEQFF	TRBJ2-1	TRBV5-1
CASSYTSGANYGYTF	TRBJ1-2	TRBV6-5
CATSSLASQGEQYF	TRBJ2-7	TRBV15